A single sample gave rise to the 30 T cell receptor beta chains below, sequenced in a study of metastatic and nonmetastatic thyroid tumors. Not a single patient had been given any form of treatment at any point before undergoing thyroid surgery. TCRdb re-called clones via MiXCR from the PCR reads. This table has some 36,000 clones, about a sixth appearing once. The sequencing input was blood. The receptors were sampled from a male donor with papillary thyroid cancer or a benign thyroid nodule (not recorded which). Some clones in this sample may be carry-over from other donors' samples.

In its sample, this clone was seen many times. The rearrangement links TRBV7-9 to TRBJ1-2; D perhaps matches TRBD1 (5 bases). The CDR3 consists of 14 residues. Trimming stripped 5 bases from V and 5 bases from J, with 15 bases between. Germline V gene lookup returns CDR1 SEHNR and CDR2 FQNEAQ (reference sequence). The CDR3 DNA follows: TGTGCCAGCAGCACCGACAGCATCATATATGGCTACACCTTC. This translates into CASSTDSIIYGYTF.

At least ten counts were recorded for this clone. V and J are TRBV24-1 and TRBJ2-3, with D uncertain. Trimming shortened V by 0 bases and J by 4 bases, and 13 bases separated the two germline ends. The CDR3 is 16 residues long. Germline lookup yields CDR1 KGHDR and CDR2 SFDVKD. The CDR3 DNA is TGTGCCACCAGTGATTTGCTATCCCCGTCCCCAGATACGCAGTATTTT. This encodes CATSDLLSPSPDTQYF.

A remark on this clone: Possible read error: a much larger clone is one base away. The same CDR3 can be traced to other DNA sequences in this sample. The CDR3 DNA reads TGCGCCAGCAAGACTAGCGGGGGTGCCCAAGAGACCCAGTACTTC. Amino acid sequence: CASKTSGGAQETQYF. The gene calls are TRBV5-1 and TRBJ2-5, with 12 bases aligning to TRBD2. Germline V gives CDR1 SGHRS, CDR2 YFSETQ. There are 15 residues in the CDR3. The junction had 4 bases not matched to a gene; V was cut back by 6 bases and J by 1 base.

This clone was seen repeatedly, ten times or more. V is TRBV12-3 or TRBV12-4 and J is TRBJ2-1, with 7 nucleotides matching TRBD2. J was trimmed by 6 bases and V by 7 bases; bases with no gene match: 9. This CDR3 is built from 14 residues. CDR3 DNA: TGTGCCAGCACGGGCGGGAGTGGTCTCAATGAGCAGTTCTTC. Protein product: CASTGGSGLNEQFF.

The DNA for the CDR3 is TGTGCCAGCAGCTTAGGCTCTGGGACTAGCGGGGGGCAAGAGACCCAGTACTTC. Amino acid sequence: CASSLGSGTSGGQETQYF. The genes are TRBV11-1 and TRBJ2-5; 15 bases match TRBD2. The CDR3 runs 18 residues. Germline-derived CDR1 and CDR2 are SGHAT and FQDESV (reference sequence). J gave up 2 bases and V 1 base, and 5 bases lay outside the gene matches.

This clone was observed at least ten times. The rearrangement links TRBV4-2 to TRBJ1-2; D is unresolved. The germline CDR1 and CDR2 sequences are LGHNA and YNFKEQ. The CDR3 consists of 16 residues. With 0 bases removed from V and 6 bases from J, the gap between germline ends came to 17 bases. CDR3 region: CASSQDAGLRADGYTF. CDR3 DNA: TGTGCCAGCAGCCAAGATGCCGGGTTACGAGCCGATGGCTACACCTTC.

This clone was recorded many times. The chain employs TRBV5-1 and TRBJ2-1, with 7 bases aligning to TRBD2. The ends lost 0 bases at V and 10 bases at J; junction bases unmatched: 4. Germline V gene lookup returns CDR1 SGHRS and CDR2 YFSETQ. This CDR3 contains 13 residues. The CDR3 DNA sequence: TGCGCCAGCAGCTTGGCGCGGGAGCCCGAGCAGTTCTTC. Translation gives CASSLAREPEQFF.

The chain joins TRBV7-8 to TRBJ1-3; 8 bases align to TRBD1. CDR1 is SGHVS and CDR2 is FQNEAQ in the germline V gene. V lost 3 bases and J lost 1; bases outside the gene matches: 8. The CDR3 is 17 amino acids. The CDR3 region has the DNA TGTGCCAGCAGCTTCAGGGGGCGCCCCTTTTCTGGAAACACCATATATTTT. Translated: CASSFRGRPFSGNTIYF.

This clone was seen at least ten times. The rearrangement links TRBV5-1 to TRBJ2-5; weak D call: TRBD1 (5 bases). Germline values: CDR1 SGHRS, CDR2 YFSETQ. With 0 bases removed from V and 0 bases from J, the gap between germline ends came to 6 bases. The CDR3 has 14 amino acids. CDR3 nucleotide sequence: TGCGCCAGCAGCTTGGCAGGGTACCAAGAGACCCAGTACTTC. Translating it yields CASSLAGYQETQYF.

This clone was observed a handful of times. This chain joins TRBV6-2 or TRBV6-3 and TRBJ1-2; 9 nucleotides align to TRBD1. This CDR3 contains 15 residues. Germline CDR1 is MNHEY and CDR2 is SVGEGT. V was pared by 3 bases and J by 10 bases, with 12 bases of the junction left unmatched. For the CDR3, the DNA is TGTGCCAGCAGTTATCCGCCGGGACAGGGTATCTTCTACACCTTC. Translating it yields CASSYPPGQGIFYTF.

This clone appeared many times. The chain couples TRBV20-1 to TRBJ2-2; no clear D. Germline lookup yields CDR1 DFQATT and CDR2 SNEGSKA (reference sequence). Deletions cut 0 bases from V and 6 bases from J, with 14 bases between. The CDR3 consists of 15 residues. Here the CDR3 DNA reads TGCAGTGCTAGAGATCCAAGCCTTGGGGCCGGGGAGCTGTTTTTT. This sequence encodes CSARDPSLGAGELFF.

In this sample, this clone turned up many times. CDR3 nucleotides: TGCGCCAGCAGTGATGCGGGGACAGATACGCAGTATTTT. This codes for CASSDAGTDTQYF. The chain couples TRBV10-1 to TRBJ2-3, with D perhaps matching TRBD2 (6 bases). V was shortened by 3 bases and J by 3 bases, with 7 bases between the two germline ends. This CDR3 has 13 residues. CDR1 and CDR2 (germline): WNHNN, SYGVQD (reference sequence).

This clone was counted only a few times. As DNA, the CDR3 is TGTGCCAGCAGTCCCGGCCCTGGACAGGTTTGTGGCTACACCTTC. Its protein product is CASSPGPGQVCGYTF. This sequence joins TRBV6-1 and TRBJ1-2, with 7 bases fitting TRBD1. The V segment lost 5 bases and the J segment 7 bases; nucleotides outside the gene matches: 13. The V gene's germline CDR1 is MNHNS and CDR2 SASEGT. This CDR3 has 15 residues.

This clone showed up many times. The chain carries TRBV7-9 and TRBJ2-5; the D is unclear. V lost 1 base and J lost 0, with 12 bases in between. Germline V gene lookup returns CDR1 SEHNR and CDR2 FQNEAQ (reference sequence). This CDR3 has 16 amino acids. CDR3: CASSLGRPPDQETQYF. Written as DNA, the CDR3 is TGTGCCAGCAGCTTAGGCCGGCCGCCCGACCAAGAGACCCAGTACTTC.

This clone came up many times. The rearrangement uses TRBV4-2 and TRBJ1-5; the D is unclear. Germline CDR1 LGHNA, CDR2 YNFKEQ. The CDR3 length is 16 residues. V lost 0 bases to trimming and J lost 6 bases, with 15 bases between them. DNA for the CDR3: TGTGCCAGCAGCCAAGAGGTGGGCTCATACGGTCAGCCCCAGCATTTT. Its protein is CASSQEVGSYGQPQHF.

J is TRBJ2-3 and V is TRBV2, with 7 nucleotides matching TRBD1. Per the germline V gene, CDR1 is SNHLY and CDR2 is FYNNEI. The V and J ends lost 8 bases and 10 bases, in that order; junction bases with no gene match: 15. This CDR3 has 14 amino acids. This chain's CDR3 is CASRPRGGRDAQYF. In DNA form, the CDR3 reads TGTGCCAGCCGGCCTAGAGGGGGCAGGGATGCGCAGTATTTT.

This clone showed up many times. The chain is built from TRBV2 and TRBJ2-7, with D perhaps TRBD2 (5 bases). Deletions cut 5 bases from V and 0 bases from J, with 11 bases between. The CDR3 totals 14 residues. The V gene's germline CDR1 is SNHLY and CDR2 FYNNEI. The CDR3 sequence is CASSLGESSYEQYF. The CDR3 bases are TGTGCCAGCAGTCTGGGAGAGAGCTCCTACGAGCAGTACTTC.

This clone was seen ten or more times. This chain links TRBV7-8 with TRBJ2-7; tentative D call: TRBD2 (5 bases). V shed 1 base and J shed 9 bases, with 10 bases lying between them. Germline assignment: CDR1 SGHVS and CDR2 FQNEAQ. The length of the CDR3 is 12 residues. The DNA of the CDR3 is TGTGCCAGCAGCTTAGACGGAGGTGGGCAGTACTTC. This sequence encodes CASSLDGGGQYF.

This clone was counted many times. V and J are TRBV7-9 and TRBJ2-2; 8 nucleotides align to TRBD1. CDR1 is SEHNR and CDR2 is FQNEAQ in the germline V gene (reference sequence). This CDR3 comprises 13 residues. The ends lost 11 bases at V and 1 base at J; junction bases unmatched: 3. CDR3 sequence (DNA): TGTGCCGTTGGGACAGGGAACACCGGGGAGCTGTTTTTT. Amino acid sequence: CAVGTGNTGELFF.

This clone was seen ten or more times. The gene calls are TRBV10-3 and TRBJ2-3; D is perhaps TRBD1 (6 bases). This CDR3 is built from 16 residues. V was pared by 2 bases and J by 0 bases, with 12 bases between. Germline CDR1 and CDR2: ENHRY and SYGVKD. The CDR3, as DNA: TGTGCCATCAGTGAGGGACAAGGGGGAAGCACAGATACGCAGTATTTT. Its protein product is CAISEGQGGSTDTQYF.

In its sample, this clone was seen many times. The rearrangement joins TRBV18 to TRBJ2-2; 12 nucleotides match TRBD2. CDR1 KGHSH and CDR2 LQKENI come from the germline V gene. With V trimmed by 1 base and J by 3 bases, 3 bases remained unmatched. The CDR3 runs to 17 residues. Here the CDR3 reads CASSPLLAGGDTGELFF. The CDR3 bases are TGTGCCAGCTCACCACTCCTAGCGGGAGGGGACACCGGGGAGCTGTTTTTT.

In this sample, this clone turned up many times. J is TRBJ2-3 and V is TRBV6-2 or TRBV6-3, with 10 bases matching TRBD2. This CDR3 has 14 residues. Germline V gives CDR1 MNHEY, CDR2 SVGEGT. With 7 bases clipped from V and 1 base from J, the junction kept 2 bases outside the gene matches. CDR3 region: CASTLAGGTDTQYF. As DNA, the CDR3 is TGTGCCAGCACCCTAGCGGGGGGCACAGATACGCAGTATTTT.

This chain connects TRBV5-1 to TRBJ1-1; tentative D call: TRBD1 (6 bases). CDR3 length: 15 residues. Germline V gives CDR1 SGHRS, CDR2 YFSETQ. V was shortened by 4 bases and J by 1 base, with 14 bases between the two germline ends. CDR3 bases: TGCGCCAGCAGCCCATGGGGGCGGACGAACACTGAAGCTTTCTTT. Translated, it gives CASSPWGRTNTEAFF. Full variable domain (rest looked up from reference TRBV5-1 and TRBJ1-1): KAGVTQTPRYLIKTRGQQVTLSCSPISGHRSVSWYQQTPGQGLQFLFEYFSETQRNKGNFPGRFSGRQFSNSRSEMNVSTLELGDSALYLCASSPWGRTNTEAFFGQGTRLTVV.

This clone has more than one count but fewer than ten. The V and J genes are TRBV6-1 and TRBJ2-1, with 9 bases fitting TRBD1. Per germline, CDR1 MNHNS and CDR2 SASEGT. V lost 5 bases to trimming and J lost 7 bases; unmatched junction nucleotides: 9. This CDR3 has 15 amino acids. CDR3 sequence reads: CASSRLQDRGNEQFF. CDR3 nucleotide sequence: TGTGCCAGCAGTAGGTTACAGGACAGGGGTAATGAGCAGTTCTTC.

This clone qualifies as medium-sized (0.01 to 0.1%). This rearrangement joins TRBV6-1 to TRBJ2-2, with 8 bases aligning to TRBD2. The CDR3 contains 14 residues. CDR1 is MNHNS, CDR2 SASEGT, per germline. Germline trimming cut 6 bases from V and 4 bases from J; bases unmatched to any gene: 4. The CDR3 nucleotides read TGTGCCAGCAGACTAGCGGAGATCACCGGGGAGCTGTTTTTT. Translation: CASRLAEITGELFF.

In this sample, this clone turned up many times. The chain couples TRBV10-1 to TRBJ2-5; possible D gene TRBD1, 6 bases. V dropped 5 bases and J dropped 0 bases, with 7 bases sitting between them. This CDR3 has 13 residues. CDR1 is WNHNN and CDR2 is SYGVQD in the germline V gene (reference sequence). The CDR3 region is CASSRTDQETQYF. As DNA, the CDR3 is TGCGCCAGCAGTCGGACAGACCAAGAGACCCAGTACTTC.

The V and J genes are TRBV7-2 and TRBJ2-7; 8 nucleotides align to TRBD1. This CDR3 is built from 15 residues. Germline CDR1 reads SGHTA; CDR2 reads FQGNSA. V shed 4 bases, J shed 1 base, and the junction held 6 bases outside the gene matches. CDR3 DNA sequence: TGTGCCAGCAGCTCCCGACAGGGGCGATCCTACGAGCAGTACTTC. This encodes CASSSRQGRSYEQYF.

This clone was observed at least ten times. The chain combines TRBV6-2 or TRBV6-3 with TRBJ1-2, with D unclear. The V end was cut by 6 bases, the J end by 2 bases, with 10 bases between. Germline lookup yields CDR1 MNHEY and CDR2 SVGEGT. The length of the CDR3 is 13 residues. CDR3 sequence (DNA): TGTGCCAGCAGGGACTCCGAAAACTATGGCTACACCTTC. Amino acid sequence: CASRDSENYGYTF.

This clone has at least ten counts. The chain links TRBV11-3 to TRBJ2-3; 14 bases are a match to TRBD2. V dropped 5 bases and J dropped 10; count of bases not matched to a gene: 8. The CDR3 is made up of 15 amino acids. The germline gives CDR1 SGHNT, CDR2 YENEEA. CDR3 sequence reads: CASSDRTSGRTAQYF. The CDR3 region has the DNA TGTGCCAGCAGCGATAGGACTAGCGGGAGGACGGCGCAGTATTTT.

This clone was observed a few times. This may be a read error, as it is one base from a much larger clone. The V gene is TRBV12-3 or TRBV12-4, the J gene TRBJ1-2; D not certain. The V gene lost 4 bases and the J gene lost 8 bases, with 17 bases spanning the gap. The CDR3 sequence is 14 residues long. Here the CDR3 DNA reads TGTGCCAGCAGTTCCGGCCGGGTTTCTAGAGGCTACACCTTC. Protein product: CASSSGRVSRGYTF.